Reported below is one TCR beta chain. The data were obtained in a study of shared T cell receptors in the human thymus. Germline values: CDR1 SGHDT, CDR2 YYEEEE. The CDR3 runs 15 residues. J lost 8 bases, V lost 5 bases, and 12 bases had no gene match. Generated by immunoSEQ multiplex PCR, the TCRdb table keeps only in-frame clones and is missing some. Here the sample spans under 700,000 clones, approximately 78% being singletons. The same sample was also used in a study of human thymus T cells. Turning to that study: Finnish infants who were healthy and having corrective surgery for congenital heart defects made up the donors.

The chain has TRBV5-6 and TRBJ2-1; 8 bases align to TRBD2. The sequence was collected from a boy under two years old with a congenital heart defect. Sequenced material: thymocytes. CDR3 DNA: TGTGCCAGCAGTCATGTCTCAGCGGGAGCGGATGAGCAGTTCTTC. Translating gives CASSHVSAGADEQFF.